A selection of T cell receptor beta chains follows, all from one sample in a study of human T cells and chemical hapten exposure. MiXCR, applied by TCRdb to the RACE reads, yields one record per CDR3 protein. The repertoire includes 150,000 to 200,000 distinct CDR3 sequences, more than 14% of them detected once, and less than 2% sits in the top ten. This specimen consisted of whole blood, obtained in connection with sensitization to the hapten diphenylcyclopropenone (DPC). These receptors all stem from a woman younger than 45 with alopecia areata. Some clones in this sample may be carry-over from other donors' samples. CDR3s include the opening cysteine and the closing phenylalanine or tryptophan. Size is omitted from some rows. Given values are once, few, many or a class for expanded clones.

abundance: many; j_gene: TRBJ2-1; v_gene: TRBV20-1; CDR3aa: CSARAGFGDEQFF
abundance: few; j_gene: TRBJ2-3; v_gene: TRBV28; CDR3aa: CASSLDRLALFADTQYF
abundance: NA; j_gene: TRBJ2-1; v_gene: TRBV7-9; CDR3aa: CASSLVRLAGGDEQFF
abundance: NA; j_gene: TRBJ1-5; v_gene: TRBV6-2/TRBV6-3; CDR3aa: CASSYFRQGSNQPQHF
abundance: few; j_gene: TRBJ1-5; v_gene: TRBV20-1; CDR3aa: CSARADSQPQHF
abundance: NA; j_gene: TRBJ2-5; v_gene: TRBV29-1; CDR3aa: CSVSNGGETQYF
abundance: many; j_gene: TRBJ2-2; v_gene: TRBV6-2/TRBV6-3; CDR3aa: CASKRDYTGELFF
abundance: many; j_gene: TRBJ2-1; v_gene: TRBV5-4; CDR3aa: CASSAIAGVYNEQFF
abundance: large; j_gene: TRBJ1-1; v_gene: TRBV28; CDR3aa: CASSTDGNTEAFF
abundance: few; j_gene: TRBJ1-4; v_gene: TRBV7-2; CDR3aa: CASSLRGSTNEKLFF
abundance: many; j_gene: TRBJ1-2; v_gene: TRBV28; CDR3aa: CASRYGGPAGYTF
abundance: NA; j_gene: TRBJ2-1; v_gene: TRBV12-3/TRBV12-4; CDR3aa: CASSPPPEAGGPLRSYNEQFF
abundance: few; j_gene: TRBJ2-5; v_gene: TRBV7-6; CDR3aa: CASSLGTAVQETQYF
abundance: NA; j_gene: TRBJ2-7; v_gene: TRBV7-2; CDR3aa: CASSSRRTVAYEQYF
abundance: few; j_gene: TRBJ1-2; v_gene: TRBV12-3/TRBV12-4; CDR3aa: CASSFSGGSYGYTF
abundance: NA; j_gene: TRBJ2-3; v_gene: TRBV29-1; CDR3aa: CSPALSTDTQYF
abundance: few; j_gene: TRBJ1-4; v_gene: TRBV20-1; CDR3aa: CSASIPGAATNEKLFF
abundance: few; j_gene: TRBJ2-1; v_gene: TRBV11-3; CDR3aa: CASSLVPLAGVSEQFF
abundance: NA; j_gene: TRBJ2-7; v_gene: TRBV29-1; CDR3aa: CSAAGTGSSYEQYF
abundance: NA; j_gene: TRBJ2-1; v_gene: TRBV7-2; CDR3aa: CASSSFWGGGNEQFF
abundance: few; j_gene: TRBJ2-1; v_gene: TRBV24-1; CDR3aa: CATSNRLAGNYNEQFF
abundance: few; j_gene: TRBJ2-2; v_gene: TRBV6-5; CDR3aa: CASSYRGTATGELFF
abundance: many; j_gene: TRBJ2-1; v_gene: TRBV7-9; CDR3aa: CASSTAGLAGGSSYNEQFF
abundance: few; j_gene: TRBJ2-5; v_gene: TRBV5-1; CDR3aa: CASTRLAGGGAETQYF
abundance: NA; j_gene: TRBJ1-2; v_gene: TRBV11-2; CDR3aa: CASSPLPYGYTF
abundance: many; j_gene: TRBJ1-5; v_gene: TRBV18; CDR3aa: CASSPRGAAGAAQHF
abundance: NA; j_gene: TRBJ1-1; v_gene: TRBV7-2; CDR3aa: CASRIDRGGTEAFF
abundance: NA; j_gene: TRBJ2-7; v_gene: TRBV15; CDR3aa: CATSSLTGTAATYEQYF
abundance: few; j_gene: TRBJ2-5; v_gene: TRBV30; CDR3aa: CAWSVRTRVQETQYF
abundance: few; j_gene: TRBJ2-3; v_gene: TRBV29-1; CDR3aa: CSVEQGATDTQYF
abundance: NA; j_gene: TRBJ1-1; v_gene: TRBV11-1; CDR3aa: CASSLRRDLQLLEAFF